Listed here are 28 T cell receptor beta chains from one sample, sequenced in a study of blood T cell repertoires in COVID-19. Here immunoSEQ multiplex PCR was the method, and the copy in TCRdb shows in-frame clones only, minus some. The profile covers a few hundred thousand clones, with 84% appearing a single time and about 6.6% taken by the ten largest. Sequenced material: PBMCs or T cells enriched from blood (not recorded which). All receptors come from a woman aged 40 to 55 who had recovered from COVID-19.

The chain links TRBV5-1 to TRBJ2-5, with TRBD2 matching over 8 bases. Germline trimming cut 0 bases from V and 5 bases from J; bases unmatched to any gene: 6. This CDR3 is 15 amino acids long. Germline V CDR1 and CDR2: SGHRS, YFSETQ. CDR3 nucleotides: TGCGCCAGCAGCTTGGTCAGCGGGAGCTATGAGACCCAGTACTTC. It translates to CASSLVSGSYETQYF.

V usage is TRBV30 and J usage is TRBJ2-5, with D maybe TRBD1 (5 bases). Germline V CDR1 and CDR2: GTSNPN, SVGIG (reference sequence). The CDR3 spans 16 residues. The V end was cut by 0 bases, the J end by 5 bases, with 19 bases between. CDR3 amino acids: CAWSVRRGNVFETQYF. DNA for the CDR3: TGTGCCTGGAGTGTACGAAGGGGTAACGTTTTTGAGACCCAGTACTTC.

The rearrangement joins TRBV7-9 to TRBJ2-3; D might be TRBD1 (6 bases). From germline, CDR1 is SEHNR and CDR2 FQNEAQ (reference sequence). V lost 6 bases, J lost 1 base, and 14 bases lay in between. CDR3 length: 15 residues. The CDR3 nucleotides read TGTGCCAGCAGGAAAGACAGGCCCCGCACAGATACGCAGTATTTT. Translating gives CASRKDRPRTDTQYF.

This rearrangement joins TRBV30 to TRBJ2-7; tentatively, D is TRBD1 (6 bases). Per the germline V gene, CDR1 is GTSNPN and CDR2 is SVGIG (reference sequence). The V end was cut by 1 base, the J end by 0 bases, with 10 bases between. The CDR3 is 14 residues long. The CDR3 here is CAWSATGSSYEQYF. As DNA, the CDR3 is TGTGCCTGGAGTGCTACAGGGAGCTCCTACGAGCAGTACTTC.

This rearrangement joins TRBV29-1 to TRBJ1-2; 8 positions agree with TRBD1. This CDR3 comprises 13 residues. CDR1 and CDR2 from the germline V gene are SQVTM and ANQGSEA. V lost 6 bases, J lost 7 bases, and 10 bases stayed unmatched. The CDR3 region has the DNA TGCAGCGTCTTCGGACAGGGCGCTGGTGGCTACACCTTC. It is translated as CSVFGQGAGGYTF.

The rearrangement joins TRBV5-1 to TRBJ2-5; TRBD1 might be the D (6 bases). The germline CDR1 and CDR2 sequences are SGHRS and YFSETQ. The length of the CDR3 is 14 residues. The V end was cut by 3 bases, the J end by 2 bases, with 11 bases between. CDR3: CASSWDTGQETQYF. The DNA of the CDR3 is TGCGCCAGCAGCTGGGACACAGGACAAGAGACCCAGTACTTC.

The rearrangement links TRBV15 to TRBJ1-5; D is unresolved. V was trimmed by 6 bases and J by 2 bases, leaving 20 bases between them. Germline V gives CDR1 LNHNV, CDR2 YYDKDF (reference sequence). The CDR3 runs 17 residues. Here the CDR3 reads CATSSPNQGIGNQPQHF. The CDR3 bases are TGTGCCACCAGTAGCCCGAATCAAGGTATTGGCAATCAGCCCCAGCATTTT.

The chain recombines TRBV28 with TRBJ2-7; the D gene is possibly TRBD1 (5 bases). Germline CDR1 MDHEN, CDR2 SYDVKM. The CDR3 runs 14 residues. Trimming stripped 2 bases from V and 3 bases from J, with 11 bases between. Here the CDR3 DNA reads TGTGCCAGCAGTTTAGGGCAGGGTGGCTACGAGCAGTACTTC. Residues: CASSLGQGGYEQYF.

This chain connects TRBV27 to TRBJ2-1; TRBD2 aligns across 14 bases. Germline CDR1 reads MNHEY; CDR2 reads SMNVEV (reference sequence). J gave up 8 bases and V 4 bases, and 7 bases lay outside the gene matches. The CDR3 has 16 residues. The CDR3 region is CASSSRTSGRSDEQFF. The CDR3 DNA follows: TGTGCCAGCAGTTCGCGGACTAGCGGGAGGAGTGATGAGCAGTTCTTC.

The V gene is TRBV27, the J gene TRBJ2-5; 14 nucleotides align to TRBD2. The CDR3 contains 14 residues. Per germline, CDR1 MNHEY and CDR2 SMNVEV (reference sequence). The V gene end was trimmed by 8 bases and the J gene end by 3 bases; junction bases not matched to a gene: 2. CDR3 sequence: CASGTSGREETQYF. The CDR3 DNA reads TGTGCCAGCGGGACTAGCGGGAGAGAAGAGACCCAGTACTTC.

A word on this clone: This specimen includes other DNA sequences encoding the same CDR3. V and J are TRBV28 and TRBJ1-2, with 10 bases matching TRBD1. Germline V CDR1 and CDR2: MDHEN, SYDVKM. The CDR3 is made up of 14 amino acids. J gave up 4 bases and V 6 bases, and 5 bases lay outside the gene matches. The CDR3 sequence: CASRPTGGGYGYTF. Written as DNA, the CDR3 is TGTGCCAGCAGACCGACAGGGGGCGGCTATGGCTACACCTTC.

The chain couples TRBV6-5 to TRBJ1-6; 7 nucleotides align to TRBD1. The V gene end was trimmed by 11 bases and the J gene end by 0 bases; junction bases not matched to a gene: 7. Looked up from germline, CDR1 is MNHEY and CDR2 is SVGAGI. CDR3 length equals 15 residues. CDR3 nucleotide sequence: TGTGCCGCCGGACAGGAGAGCTCCTATAATTCACCCCTCCACTTT. Amino acid sequence: CAAGQESSYNSPLHF.

The V call is TRBV19, the J call TRBJ1-2, with TRBD1 identical over 7 bases. Germline V gives CDR1 LNHDA, CDR2 SQIVND (reference sequence). This CDR3 comprises 13 residues. With V trimmed by 6 bases and J by 4 bases, 5 bases remained unmatched. CDR3 sequence: CASRRDSLYGYTF. DNA of the CDR3: TGTGCCAGTAGGAGGGACAGTCTCTATGGCTACACCTTC. Complete variable domain (other parts from reference TRBV19 and TRBJ1-2): DGGITQSPKYLFRKEGQNVTLSCEQNLNHDAMYWYRQDPGQGLRLIYYSQIVNDFQKGDIAEGYSVSREKKESFPLTVTSAQKNPTAFYLCASRRDSLYGYTFGSGTRLTVV.

CDR3 protein: CASSSKTGGPSPLHF. CDR3 nucleotides: TGTGCCAGCAGCTCAAAGACAGGGGGCCCTTCACCCCTCCACTTT. This rearrangement joins TRBV5-4 to TRBJ1-6, with TRBD1 matching over 10 bases. This CDR3 comprises 15 residues. V lost 3 bases and J lost 9; bases outside the gene matches: 6. CDR1 and CDR2 from the germline V gene are SGHNT and YYREEE (reference sequence).

The rearrangement links TRBV24-1 to TRBJ2-7, with TRBD2 as a possible D gene (5 bases). Germline V gene data show CDR1 as KGHDR and CDR2 as SFDVKD. The CDR3 has 18 amino acids. Deletions cut 9 bases from V and 4 bases from J, with 30 bases between. The CDR3 nucleotides are TGTGCCACCTGCCCCAGGTTGGTGTTTTGGAAGAGACTATACGAGCAGTACGTC. This sequence encodes CATCPRLVFWKRLYEQYV.

This chain joins TRBV5-4 and TRBJ2-5, with D possibly matching TRBD1 (5 bases). Germline V gives CDR1 SGHNT, CDR2 YYREEE (reference sequence). The CDR3 consists of 14 residues. V was cut by 5 bases and J by 5 bases, with 16 bases left in between. The DNA for the CDR3 is TGTGCCAGCAGGATCACAGGAGAGAGGGAGACCCAGTACTTC. This sequence encodes CASRITGERETQYF.

V usage is TRBV5-1 and J usage is TRBJ2-1, with D tentatively TRBD1 (7 bases). The germline CDR1 and CDR2 sequences are SGHRS and YFSETQ. The CDR3 is 15 amino acids. V lost 4 bases and J 9 bases, leaving 20 bases between the germline ends. The CDR3 DNA reads as TGCGCCAGCAGCCCAAGACAGGGTGCGGAGGGTGAGCAGTTCTTC. As protein: CASSPRQGAEGEQFF.

The V call is TRBV6-5, the J call TRBJ2-1; weak D call: TRBD2 (5 bases). This CDR3 has 12 residues. Trimming stripped 8 bases from V and 5 bases from J, with 10 bases between. Germline-derived CDR1 and CDR2 are MNHEY and SVGAGI. The CDR3 nucleotides read TGTGCCAGCTCACGGGGAAACAATGAGCAGTTCTTC. It codes for CASSRGNNEQFF.

This sequence joins TRBV5-6 and TRBJ1-1, with 9 bases that match TRBD1. Losses at the gene ends were 7 bases for V and 2 bases for J; bases not matched to a gene: 6. The CDR3 consists of 14 residues. Germline values: CDR1 SGHDT, CDR2 YYEEEE. For the CDR3, the DNA is TGTGCCAGCGGTTCACAGGGGGCTAACACTGAAGCTTTCTTT. This encodes CASGSQGANTEAFF.

The chain joins TRBV19 to TRBJ1-4; TRBD1 might be the D (6 bases). Looked up from germline, CDR1 is LNHDA and CDR2 is SQIVND (reference sequence). Trimming removed 7 bases at V and 5 bases at J, with 14 bases between. This CDR3 has 14 residues. The CDR3 here is CASTPGHLNEKLFF. CDR3 nucleotides: TGTGCCAGTACGCCGGGACATCTGAATGAAAAACTGTTTTTT.

The V and J genes are TRBV5-5 and TRBJ1-6; unclear D gene. Germline lookup yields CDR1 SGHKS and CDR2 YYEKEE (reference sequence). Trimming left V 0 bases short and J 1 base short, with 11 bases between. CDR3 size: 17 residues. CDR3 region: CASSLVPRGSYNSPLHF. CDR3 DNA: TGTGCCAGCAGCTTGGTGCCTCGAGGATCCTATAATTCACCCCTCCACTTT.

The rearrangement joins TRBV7-9 to TRBJ1-2; 7 bases agree with TRBD1. There are 14 residues in the CDR3. The germline CDR1 and CDR2 sequences are SEHNR and FQNEAQ (reference sequence). The J segment lost 3 bases and the V segment lost 8 bases, leaving 9 bases of the junction unmatched. The CDR3 spells CASRDTRGDYGYTF. CDR3 DNA sequence: TGTGCCAGCCGCGACACCAGGGGGGACTATGGCTACACCTTC.

This chain joins TRBV2 and TRBJ1-1; possibly TRBD1 for D (6 bases). Germline lookup yields CDR1 SNHLY and CDR2 FYNNEI. CDR3 length: 14 residues. V was trimmed by 7 bases and J by 6 bases, leaving 18 bases between them. The chain's CDR3 is CASTQGRGSSEAFF. DNA for the CDR3: TGTGCCAGCACCCAGGGGAGGGGGAGCTCTGAAGCTTTCTTT.

This rearrangement joins TRBV18 to TRBJ2-2; weak D call: TRBD1 (6 bases). V was cut by 1 base and J by 5 bases, with 8 bases left in between. The CDR3 sequence is 14 residues long. The germline V gene encodes CDR1 KGHSH and CDR2 LQKENI. The CDR3 spells CASSPRTETGELFF. The CDR3 DNA follows: TGTGCCAGCTCACCACGGACAGAAACCGGGGAGCTGTTTTTT.

The J gene is TRBJ2-5, the V gene TRBV28; D is possibly TRBD1 (6 bases). The CDR3 sequence is 18 residues long. The ends were cut back, 4 bases at V and 1 base at J, with 22 bases in the middle. CDR1 is MDHEN and CDR2 is SYDVKM in the germline V gene. The chain's CDR3 is CASSSPNRVELLQETQYF. Here the CDR3 DNA reads TGTGCCAGCAGTTCGCCCAACAGGGTTGAGCTTCTCCAAGAGACCCAGTACTTC.

This chain links TRBV5-1 with TRBJ2-1, with D tentatively TRBD2 (6 bases). The CDR3 sequence is 17 residues long. V gave up 5 bases and J gave up 5 bases, with 23 bases separating them. Per germline, CDR1 SGHRS and CDR2 YFSETQ. CDR3 amino acids: CASRSDRGRIIDNEQFF. CDR3 in DNA: TGCGCCAGCAGGTCCGACCGGGGGAGGATAATCGACAATGAGCAGTTCTTC.

For this clone: This specimen includes other DNA sequences encoding the same CDR3. J is TRBJ2-3 and V is TRBV12-3 or TRBV12-4; no reliable D call. Trimming shortened V by 3 bases and J by 6 bases, and 4 bases separated the two germline ends. The CDR3 consists of 11 residues. CDR3 region: CASSFGDTQYF. The CDR3 bases are TGTGCCAGCAGTTTCGGGGATACGCAGTATTTT.

This rearrangement joins TRBV6-2 or TRBV6-3 to TRBJ1-2; 8 nucleotides align to TRBD1. This CDR3 is 13 amino acids long. V lost 4 bases, J lost 4 bases, and 2 bases stayed unmatched. Germline CDR1 reads MNHEY; CDR2 reads SVGEGT. CDR3 coding DNA: TGTGCCAGCAGTTCGGGACAGGCCTATGGCTACACCTTC. Protein: CASSSGQAYGYTF.